These 17 T cell receptor beta chains came from one sample sequenced in a study of blood T cell repertoires in COVID-19. TCRdb keeps only in-frame clones here, not all; method: immunoSEQ multiplex PCR. The sample records 350,000 to 450,000 clones, roughly four fifths being singletons. What was sequenced was PBMCs or T cells enriched from blood (not recorded which). These receptors were taken from a woman aged 45 to 65 who had recovered from COVID-19.

This clone was seen only a few times. The chain couples TRBV30 to TRBJ1-2, with D possibly being TRBD1 (6 bases). Trimming pared 3 bases from V and 8 bases from J, leaving 13 bases between. The length of the CDR3 is 12 residues. Germline-derived CDR1 and CDR2 are GTSNPN and SVGIG (reference sequence). The CDR3: CAWSPGGLGYTF. The CDR3 nucleotides are TGTGCCTGGAGCCCCGGGGGGCTCGGCTACACCTTC.

The genes are TRBV6-2 or TRBV6-3 and TRBJ1-5; possible D gene TRBD1, 5 bases. Trimming removed 2 bases at V and 0 bases at J, with 8 bases between. CDR1 and CDR2 from the germline V gene are MNHEY and SVGEGT. The CDR3 contains 15 residues. The chain's CDR3 is CASSYAGHSNQPQHF. CDR3 sequence (DNA): TGTGCCAGCAGTTACGCGGGGCATAGCAATCAGCCCCAGCATTTT.

The chain couples TRBV5-4 to TRBJ1-1; the match to TRBD1 covers 8 bases. Germline lookup yields CDR1 SGHNT and CDR2 YYREEE (reference sequence). The ends lost 0 bases at V and 0 bases at J; junction bases unmatched: 4. The CDR3 has 16 amino acids. CDR3 DNA sequence: TGTGCCAGCAGCTTGGGTTCGGGACAGGTGAACACTGAAGCTTTCTTT. Protein product: CASSLGSGQVNTEAFF.

This clone was found once. This sequence joins TRBV6-5 and TRBJ1-2; tentatively, D is TRBD1 (6 bases). Germline V gene lookup returns CDR1 MNHEY and CDR2 SVGAGI. CDR3 size: 12 residues. The V and J ends lost 7 bases and 8 bases respectively, with 14 bases between them. For the CDR3, the DNA is TGTGCCAGCATAGGGGGAGAGATGGGCTACACCTTC. It encodes CASIGGEMGYTF.

The sample holds one count of this clone. The CDR3 DNA is TGTGCCAGCAGCGGGGGGGATCGCAATCAGCCCCAGCATTTT. It translates to CASSGGDRNQPQHF. This rearrangement joins TRBV6-5 to TRBJ1-5; D possibly corresponds to TRBD1 (5 bases). Germline assignment: CDR1 MNHEY and CDR2 SVGAGI. The CDR3 contains 14 residues. V was clipped by 6 bases and J by 2 bases, with 11 bases between them.

The chain joins TRBV30 to TRBJ2-7; D remains ambiguous. This CDR3 comprises 11 residues. Germline lookup yields CDR1 GTSNPN and CDR2 SVGIG (reference sequence). The ends were cut back, 5 bases at V and 3 bases at J, with 8 bases in the middle. The chain's CDR3 is CAWGRNYEQYF. CDR3 nucleotide sequence: TGTGCCTGGGGTAGAAACTACGAGCAGTACTTC. The variable domain in full, with the rest retrieved from reference TRBV30 and TRBJ2-7, is SQTIHQWPATLVQPVGSPLSLECTVEGTSNPNLYWYRQAAGRGLQLLFYSVGIGQISSEVPQNLSASRPQDRQFILSSKKLLLSDSGFYLCAWGRNYEQYFGPGTRLTVT.

This clone was found many times. The rearrangement links TRBV6-2 or TRBV6-3 to TRBJ1-2, with D maybe TRBD1 (5 bases). CDR3 size: 13 residues. V lost 2 bases, J lost 7 bases, and 11 bases lay in between. Looked up from germline, CDR1 is MNHEY and CDR2 is SVGEGT. CDR3 sequence: CASSYPTAIGYTF. The DNA for the CDR3 is TGTGCCAGCAGTTACCCGACAGCAATTGGCTACACCTTC.

Only a few counts were recorded for this clone. This chain connects TRBV5-4 to TRBJ1-2, with TRBD1 identical over 8 bases. With V trimmed by 0 bases and J by 4 bases, 8 bases remained unmatched. In germline, CDR1 is SGHNT, CDR2 YYREEE (reference sequence). The CDR3 is 16 amino acids. CDR3 DNA sequence: TGTGCCAGCAGCTTGGGTGCAGGGGGCGCTTCCTATGGCTACACCTTC. Protein sequence: CASSLGAGGASYGYTF.

The genes are TRBV7-2 and TRBJ2-5; 7 bases match TRBD2. Germline lookup yields CDR1 SGHTA and CDR2 FQGNSA. The trim removed 6 bases at V and 5 bases at J, leaving 12 bases unmatched. CDR3 length equals 15 residues. CDR3 DNA: TGTGCCAGCAGTCGCTTAGGTCGCGGGGGTGAGACCCAGTACTTC. This codes for CASSRLGRGGETQYF.

The chain combines TRBV5-1 with TRBJ2-1; D gene unclear. CDR3 length equals 13 residues. Between the trimmed V and J ends, which lost 0 bases and 5 bases, there was a span of 6 bases. Germline-derived CDR1 and CDR2 are SGHRS and YFSETQ. Here the CDR3 DNA reads TGCGCCAGCAGCTTGGGCCAGGACAATGAGCAGTTCTTC. Translating gives CASSLGQDNEQFF.

This clone was counted only a few times. This chain connects TRBV19 to TRBJ1-2; no clear D. Trimming took 3 bases from V and 12 from J, leaving 11 bases between them. Germline V gives CDR1 LNHDA, CDR2 SQIVND (reference sequence). This CDR3 contains 11 residues. In nucleotides, the CDR3 is TGTGCCAGTAGTATGGCCAACCAAGACACCTTC. This sequence encodes CASSMANQDTF.

The chain recombines TRBV6-1 with TRBJ1-2; 9 bases agree with TRBD1. With V trimmed by 0 bases and J by 7 bases, 3 bases remained unmatched. Germline V gives CDR1 MNHNS, CDR2 SASEGT. The CDR3 sequence is 14 residues long. In DNA form, the CDR3 reads TGTGCCAGCAGTGAAGCACAGGGGGCTTTTGGCTACACCTTC. This codes for CASSEAQGAFGYTF.

This clone was seen many times. This chain joins TRBV4-1 and TRBJ2-2, with D possibly matching TRBD1 (5 bases). The CDR3 is made up of 16 amino acids. Germline assignment: CDR1 MGHRA and CDR2 YSYEKL. The ends were cut back, 1 base at V and 4 bases at J, with 13 bases in the middle. The CDR3 bases are TGCGCCAGCAGCCAAGCTAGAGACAGAACCACCGGGGAGCTGTTTTTT. Residues: CASSQARDRTTGELFF.

The chain links TRBV7-9 to TRBJ2-7, with D unresolved. V was pared by 5 bases and J by 4 bases, with 21 bases between. The germline V gene has CDR1 SEHNR and CDR2 FQNEAQ (reference sequence). This CDR3 spans 16 amino acids. The CDR3 is CASSQVSGLYAYEQYF. CDR3 sequence (DNA): TGTGCCAGCAGCCAAGTCTCCGGTTTATACGCGTACGAGCAGTACTTC.

The chain uses TRBV30 and TRBJ2-7, with TRBD1 matching 7 bases. The ends lost 5 bases at V and 6 bases at J; junction bases unmatched: 10. Germline lookup yields CDR1 GTSNPN and CDR2 SVGIG (reference sequence). The CDR3 consists of 13 residues. In DNA form, the CDR3 reads TGTGCCTGGGGGGACAGCCCTTGGGGCGAGCAGTACTTC. It specifies CAWGDSPWGEQYF. Based on the CDR3 plus reference TRBV30 and TRBJ2-7, the full variable domain is SQTIHQWPATLVQPVGSPLSLECTVEGTSNPNLYWYRQAAGRGLQLLFYSVGIGQISSEVPQNLSASRPQDRQFILSSKKLLLSDSGFYLCAWGDSPWGEQYFGPGTRLTVT.

The rearrangement joins TRBV5-5 to TRBJ1-1; D is unclear. Germline CDR1 reads SGHKS; CDR2 reads YYEKEE (reference sequence). This CDR3 is 14 amino acids long. V lost 2 bases to trimming and J lost 0 bases, with 8 bases between them. Here the CDR3 DNA reads TGTGCCAGCAGCTTTAGGAGCTTGAACACTGAAGCTTTCTTT. It is translated as CASSFRSLNTEAFF.

This chain joins TRBV7-2 and TRBJ1-6; the D is unclear. The CDR3 sequence is 12 residues long. V lost 6 bases and J lost 5, with 5 bases in between. Germline assignment: CDR1 SGHTA and CDR2 FQGNSA. The CDR3 region has the DNA TGTGCCAGCAGTACTCATAATTCACCCCTCCACTTT. Translating it yields CASSTHNSPLHF.